These 5 T cell receptor beta chains were all obtained from the same sample, sequenced in a study of monozygotic twins with inflammatory bowel disease. From its re-call of the 5' RACE reads, TCRdb lists each CDR3 protein once, without DNA. The table lists about 380,000 distinct CDR3 sequences. Sequencing input: blood. The receptors were gathered from a human donor with ulcerative colitis or Crohn's disease, or a healthy co-twin of an affected twin (not recorded which).

This chain uses TRBV7-2 with TRBJ2-3; the D call from TCRdb, TRBD1, cannot be confirmed without DNA. Germline-derived CDR1 and CDR2 are SGHTA and FQGNSA. The CDR3 is 15 amino acids. CDR3 in amino acids: CASSRPGVSTDTQYF. Together with reference TRBV7-2 and TRBJ2-3, the CDR3 gives the full variable domain: GAGVSQSPSNKVTEKGKDVELRCDPISGHTALYWYRQSLGQGLEFLIYFQGNSAPDKSGLPSDRFSAERTGGSVSTLTIQRTQQEDSAVYLCASSRPGVSTDTQYFGPGTRLTVL.

The chain has TRBV5-5 and TRBJ2-3; without DNA, the TCRdb call of TRBD2 cannot be checked. The CDR3 has 16 amino acids. Germline V gives CDR1 SGHKS, CDR2 YYEKEE (reference sequence). The CDR3 spells CASSSWEGGYTDTQYF.

The chain employs TRBV11-1 and TRBJ1-5; the D call from TCRdb, TRBD1, cannot be confirmed without DNA. Germline V gene data show CDR1 as SGHAT and CDR2 as FQDESV (reference sequence). The CDR3 covers 18 residues. The chain's CDR3 is CASSLRDRGLDSNQPQHF.

This chain connects TRBV4-1 to TRBJ2-5. The CDR3 consists of 11 residues. From germline, CDR1 is MGHRA and CDR2 YSYEKL. The CDR3 sequence: CASSTSETQYF.

The rearrangement uses TRBV2 and TRBJ2-1. Germline CDR1 reads SNHLY; CDR2 reads FYNNEI. The CDR3 loop spans 14 amino acids. CDR3 in amino acids: CASSEISSYNEQFF. Supplemented by reference TRBV2 and TRBJ2-1, the full variable domain reads EPEVTQTPSHQVTQMGQEVILRCVPISNHLYFYWYRQILGQKVEFLVSFYNNEISEKSEIFDDQFSVERPDGSNFTLKIRSTKLEDSAMYFCASSEISSYNEQFFGPGTRLTVL.